The TCR beta chain under discussion was sequenced for a study of blood T cell repertoires in COVID-19. The assay was immunoSEQ multiplex PCR, and TCRdb's table has in-frame clones only and misses some. The sample records 200,000 to 250,000 clones, around 86% being singletons. Germline-derived CDR1 and CDR2 are MNHNS and SASEGT. The V segment lost 1 base and the J segment 2 bases; nucleotides outside the gene matches: 12. The CDR3 runs to 18 residues. The chain employs TRBV6-1 and TRBJ2-5; 8 nucleotides agree with TRBD2. The sample was peripheral blood. This TCR came from a man older than 75 with acute or convalescent COVID-19. CDR3 residues: CASSEGWAGGVGQETQYF. CDR3 coding DNA: TGTGCCAGCAGTGAAGGCTGGGCGGGGGGAGTAGGGCAAGAGACCCAGTACTTC.